The clone carrying this TCR beta chain showed up just a few times. Its specificity is unknown. Then a second PCR, running about 6 to 11 cycles, was carried out with a sample-barcoded 5' primer and a J-beta primer mix. Each CDR3 protein gets one entry after TCRdb re-called the 5' RACE reads with MiXCR. The sample contains under 1 million distinct CDR3 sequences, roughly 44% of which appear only once. This record belongs to a study of blood T cells in healthy people across ages. Broader study findings: In long-lived donors, naive CD4+ cell counts and diversity exceeded those of aged donors.

Each donor was a healthy Caucasian individual from Russia, aged roughly 6 to 95. Losses at the gene ends were 4 bases for V and 6 bases for J; bases not matched to a gene: 14. This CDR3 is built from 18 residues. Germline CDR1 is KGHDR and CDR2 is SFDVKD. The specimen sequenced was blood. The sequence came from a man aged 55 to 69 in good health. J is TRBJ2-1 and V is TRBV24-1; 10 bases align to TRBD1. CDR3 protein: CATSETHEPGQGINEQFF. CDR3 in DNA: TGTGCCACCAGTGAGACCCACGAACCGGGACAGGGGATCAATGAGCAGTTCTTC.